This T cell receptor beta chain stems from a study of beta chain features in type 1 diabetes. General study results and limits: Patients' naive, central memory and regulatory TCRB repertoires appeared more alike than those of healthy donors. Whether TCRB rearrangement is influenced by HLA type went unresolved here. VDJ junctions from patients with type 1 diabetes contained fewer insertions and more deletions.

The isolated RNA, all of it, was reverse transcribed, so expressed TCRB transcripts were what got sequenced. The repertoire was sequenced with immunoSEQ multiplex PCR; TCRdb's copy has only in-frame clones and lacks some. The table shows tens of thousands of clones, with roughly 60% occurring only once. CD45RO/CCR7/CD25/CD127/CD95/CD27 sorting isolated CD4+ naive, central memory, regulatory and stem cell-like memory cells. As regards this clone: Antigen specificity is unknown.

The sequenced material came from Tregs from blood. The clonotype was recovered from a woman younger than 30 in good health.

CDR3 in amino acids: CASSGGASTNEKLFF. In DNA form, the CDR3 reads TGTGCCAGCAGCGGTGGGGCTTCAACTAATGAAAAACTGTTTTTT. The V gene is TRBV9, the J gene TRBJ1-4; tentative D call: TRBD1 (5 bases). CDR1 and CDR2 from the germline V gene are SGDLS and YYNGEE. V lost 3 bases to trimming and J lost 0 bases, with 9 bases between them. The CDR3 length is 15 residues.